The 32 T cell receptor beta chains reported below all come from one sample, sequenced in a study of shared clonotypes between healthy human individuals. Profiling relied on immunoSEQ multiplex PCR, and the TCRdb table lists in-frame clones only, not all of them. This sample has a few hundred thousand clones, with 70% to 80% found just once. The specimen was PBMCs. The receptors here all came from a woman between 35 and 50 years old in good health. Some clones in this sample may be carry-over from other donors' samples.

The chain carries TRBV7-2 and TRBJ2-2; D might be TRBD2 (5 bases). Germline V gene data show CDR1 as SGHTA and CDR2 as FQGNSA. Trimming removed 5 bases at V and 4 bases at J, with 8 bases between. The CDR3 runs 13 residues. The CDR3 is CASSRTGTGELFF. The DNA of the CDR3 is TGTGCCAGCAGCCGGACTGGCACCGGGGAGCTGTTTTTT.

The chain combines TRBV7-9 with TRBJ2-5; D ambiguous. Trimming stripped 1 base from V and 1 base from J, with 7 bases between. The germline V gene encodes CDR1 SEHNR and CDR2 FQNEAQ (reference sequence). This CDR3 contains 14 residues. The CDR3 loop is CASSLDGVQETQYF. For the CDR3, the DNA is TGTGCCAGCAGCTTAGATGGGGTCCAAGAGACCCAGTACTTC.

This chain uses TRBV7-3 with TRBJ2-2, with no clear D. Germline CDR1 is SGHTA and CDR2 is FQGTGA. V gave up 1 base and J gave up 0 bases, with 9 bases separating them. This CDR3 is built from 16 residues. The CDR3 here is CASSLNADANTGELFF. DNA for the CDR3: TGTGCCAGCAGCTTAAATGCCGACGCGAACACCGGGGAGCTGTTTTTT.

In the case of this clone: A read error likely explains this, since a far larger clone differs by one base. The chain combines TRBV4-3 with TRBJ1-2; D not resolved. The length of the CDR3 is 16 residues. Germline CDR1 LGHNA, CDR2 YSLEER. In DNA, the CDR3 is TGCGCCGGCAGCCAAGGTCTAACAGAGACTAACTATGGCTACACCTTC. Translating gives CAGSQGLTETNYGYTF.

The chain combines TRBV7-2 with TRBJ1-1, with a possible D match to TRBD1 (6 bases). Germline V gene sequence: CDR1 SGHTA, CDR2 FQGNSA. The CDR3 consists of 14 residues. Trimming pared 5 bases from V and 1 base from J, leaving 11 bases between. This chain's CDR3 is CASSLQGWNTEAFF. The CDR3 bases are TGTGCCAGCAGCCTACAGGGTTGGAACACTGAAGCTTTCTTT. Using reference TRBV7-2 and TRBJ1-1 for the parts outside the CDR3, the full variable domain is GAGVSQSPSNKVTEKGKDVELRCDPISGHTALYWYRQSLGQGLEFLIYFQGNSAPDKSGLPSDRFSAERTGGSVSTLTIQRTQQEDSAVYLCASSLQGWNTEAFFGQGTRLTVV.

This clone has at least ten counts. The CDR3 loop reads CASSTGEWYQPQHF. CDR3 sequence (DNA): TGTGCCAGCAGCACCGGAGAATGGTATCAGCCCCAGCATTTT. This chain uses TRBV7-9 with TRBJ1-5; D unclear. CDR1 is SEHNR, CDR2 FQNEAQ, per germline (reference sequence). This CDR3 region has 14 residues. V was clipped by 5 bases and J by 5 bases, with 13 bases between them.

Notes on this clone: Other DNA sequences in this sample translate to the same CDR3. The genes are TRBV2 and TRBJ1-2; weak D call: TRBD1 (6 bases). The CDR3 spans 13 residues. Looked up from germline, CDR1 is SNHLY and CDR2 is FYNNEI. The V end lost 10 bases, the J end lost 7 bases, and 19 bases lay between the germline ends. Here the CDR3 DNA reads TGTGCCATCACCACTCGACAGGCAAGTGGCTACACCTTC. Translated, it gives CAITTRQASGYTF.

About this clone: A far larger clone lies a single base away; this is likely a read error. Other DNA variants within this sample encode the same CDR3. The V call is TRBV9, the J call TRBJ2-1; 11 bases agree with TRBD2. Germline CDR1 SGDLS, CDR2 YYNGEE. The CDR3 is 16 amino acids. The CDR3 sequence is CASSLTSGTSYNEQFF. The CDR3 DNA is TGCGCCAGCAGCCTGACTAGCGGGACCTCCTACAATGAGCAGTTCTTC. Drawing the rest from reference TRBV9 and TRBJ2-1, the complete variable domain is DSGVTQTPKHLITATGQRVTLRCSPRSGDLSVYWYQQSLDQGLQFLIQYYNGEERAKGNILERFSAQQFPDLHSELNLSSLELGDSALYFCASSLTSGTSYNEQFFGPGTRLTVL.

This clone was found many times. This same CDR3 is encoded by further DNA sequences in the sample. V gene TRBV4-1 combines with J gene TRBJ2-3; D tentatively reads TRBD1 or TRBD2 (5 bases each). Germline-derived CDR1 and CDR2 are MGHRA and YSYEKL. The V end lost 4 bases, the J end lost 1 base, and 18 bases lay between the germline ends. CDR3 length: 17 residues. Here the CDR3 DNA reads TGCGCCAGCAGCCGAATCATCAGGGTGGGGGGCACAGATACGCAGTATTTT. It specifies CASSRIIRVGGTDTQYF.

The rearrangement uses TRBV18 and TRBJ2-5, with D perhaps matching TRBD1 (6 bases). This CDR3 has 16 residues. V was clipped by 0 bases and J by 9 bases, with 20 bases between them. Looked up from germline, CDR1 is KGHSH and CDR2 is LQKENI. CDR3: CASSPPTGQGKDAQYF. For the CDR3, the DNA is TGTGCCAGCTCACCACCTACAGGGCAAGGGAAGGATGCCCAGTACTTC.

As to this clone: It differs at one base from a far larger clone, so likely a read error. Other DNA sequences within the sample encode an identical CDR3. This chain uses TRBV30 with TRBJ2-3; D ambiguous. Trimming removed 3 bases at V and 0 bases at J, with 4 bases between. The CDR3 contains 12 residues. The germline CDR1 and CDR2 sequences are GTSNPN and SVGIG (reference sequence). CDR3 sequence: CAWSGSTDTQYF. CDR3 nucleotides: TGTGCCTGGAGCGGAAGCACAGATACGCAGTATTTT.

A word on this clone: Since a far larger clone is one base different, this is likely a read error. J is TRBJ2-5 and V is TRBV30; maybe TRBD2 (6 bases). Germline loops: CDR1 GTSNPN, CDR2 SVGIG (reference sequence). The CDR3 totals 15 residues. The CDR3 region has the DNA TGTGCCTGGAGTCCCGGGCGGGGATTGCAAGGGACCCAGTACTTC. It translates to CAWSPGRGLQGTQYF.

This clone came up once. The V and J genes are TRBV2 and TRBJ2-3, with TRBD1 as a possible D gene (5 bases). This CDR3 is 15 amino acids long. Trimming took off 6 bases at V and 1 base at J, with 14 bases between the two ends. The germline CDR1 and CDR2 sequences are SNHLY and FYNNEI. The CDR3 here is CASRPLVGGTDTQYF. The CDR3 DNA follows: TGTGCCAGCAGGCCCTTAGTAGGGGGCACAGATACGCAGTATTTT. Looking up the rest from reference TRBV2 and TRBJ2-3 gives the full variable domain: EPEVTQTPSHQVTQMGQEVILRCVPISNHLYFYWYRQILGQKVEFLVSFYNNEISEKSEIFDDQFSVERPDGSNFTLKIRSTKLEDSAMYFCASRPLVGGTDTQYFGPGTRLTVL.

This rearrangement joins TRBV27 to TRBJ2-5, with TRBD1 identical over 7 bases. The J call may be wrong; the DNA end is better matched by TRBJ2-7. Germline CDR1 reads MNHEY; CDR2 reads SMNVEV (reference sequence). The CDR3 contains 13 residues. The CDR3 sequence is CASSHRGSYEQYF. The CDR3 region has the DNA TGTGCCAGCAGTCACAGGGGCTCCTACGAGCAGTACTTC.

Notes on this clone: A far larger clone lies a single base away; this is likely a read error. Different DNA sequences within this sample yield the same CDR3. The chain recombines TRBV6-1 with TRBJ1-1; D might be TRBD1 (5 bases). The germline V gene has CDR1 MNHNS and CDR2 SASEGT. This CDR3 spans 14 amino acids. The V and J ends lost 1 base and 8 bases respectively, with 14 bases between them. The CDR3 is CASSEVTGVAEAFF. CDR3 DNA sequence: TGTGCCAGCAGTGAAGTGACGGGGGTAGCCGAAGCTTTCTTT.

The chain employs TRBV9 and TRBJ2-7; TRBD1 agrees at 7 bases. Germline CDR1 reads SGDLS; CDR2 reads YYNGEE. V lost 3 bases, J lost 0 bases, and 6 bases stayed unmatched. This CDR3 has 15 residues. The CDR3 region has the DNA TGTGCCAGCAGCGAGGGACAGCAGTACTCCTACGAGCAGTACTTC. As protein: CASSEGQQYSYEQYF.

Written as DNA, the CDR3 is TGTGCCAGCAGTTTCGAGCGGGAGGGCCCTCAGTATTTT. Protein product: CASSFEREGPQYF. The J gene is TRBJ2-3, the V gene TRBV27; 10 bases match TRBD2. Trimming removed 3 bases from V and 12 bases from J; junction bases left unmatched: 6. Germline V gene lookup returns CDR1 MNHEY and CDR2 SMNVEV (reference sequence). The CDR3 spans 13 residues.

The V call is TRBV11-3, the J call TRBJ2-2; D ambiguous. Germline V gene sequence: CDR1 SGHNT, CDR2 YENEEA. V shed 5 bases and J shed 7 bases, with 14 bases lying between them. The CDR3 totals 14 residues. This CDR3 reads CASSTSLSFGELFF. CDR3 bases: TGTGCCAGCAGCACGTCCTTGTCCTTCGGGGAGCTGTTTTTT.

The chain couples TRBV28 to TRBJ1-3; 10 bases are a match to TRBD1. Trimming took 8 bases from V and 4 from J; bases not matched to a gene: 8. Per the germline V gene, CDR1 is MDHEN and CDR2 is SYDVKM. The CDR3 covers 15 residues. CDR3: CASDPGTGEGNTIYF. The CDR3 DNA reads TGTGCCAGCGACCCCGGGACAGGGGAGGGAAACACCATATATTTT. The full variable domain, rest sourced from reference TRBV28 and TRBJ1-3, is DVKVTQSSRYLVKRTGEKVFLECVQDMDHENMFWYRQDPGLGLRLIYFSYDVKMKEKGDIPEGYSVSREKKERFSLILESASTNQTSMYLCASDPGTGEGNTIYFGEGSWLTVV.

To note about this clone: A read error may account for a junction end that differs from germline. The V gene is TRBV30, the J gene TRBJ1-6; D is uncertain. The CDR3 is 16 amino acids. Germline V gene sequence: CDR1 GTSNPN, CDR2 SVGIG (reference sequence). In nucleotides, the CDR3 is TGTGCCTGGAGTGCGGAGGGAGTCGGATATACTTCACCCCTCCACTTT. Amino acid sequence: CAWSAEGVGYTSPLHF.

The genes are TRBV5-1 and TRBJ1-2; TRBD1 is a possible D gene (5 bases). The V and J ends lost 2 bases and 5 bases respectively, with 19 bases between them. From germline, CDR1 is SGHRS and CDR2 YFSETQ. CDR3 length: 16 residues. CDR3 nucleotides: TGCGCCAGCAGCTTAGGGGCCGGAGTGGATAGTTATGGCTACACCTTC. Protein: CASSLGAGVDSYGYTF.

The chain links TRBV2 to TRBJ2-7; 7 bases are a match to TRBD2. Per the germline V gene, CDR1 is SNHLY and CDR2 is FYNNEI. CDR3 length: 11 amino acids. With V trimmed by 7 bases and J by 3 bases, 0 bases remained unmatched. CDR3 amino acids: CASKRDYEQYF. The CDR3 nucleotides are TGTGCCAGCAAGCGGGACTACGAGCAGTACTTC.

In regard to this clone: A far larger clone is only one base removed, so a read error is likely. The genes are TRBV4-2 and TRBJ1-5; TRBD1 matches at 7 bases. V gave up 3 bases and J gave up 3 bases; unmatched junction bases: 5. The germline CDR1 and CDR2 sequences are LGHNA and YNFKEQ. The CDR3 consists of 15 residues. The CDR3 region is CASSHRDSHNQPQHF. For the CDR3, the DNA is TGTGCCAGCAGCCACCGGGACAGTCACAATCAGCCCCAGCATTTT.

In the case of this clone: This may be a read error: a much more frequent sequence differs by one nucleotide. Other DNA sequences of this sample code for an identical CDR3. DNA for the CDR3: TGCGCCAGCAGCTTCTCCGGACTAGCGGCCACCGGGGAGCTGTTTTTT. This encodes CASSFSGLAATGELFF. V and J are TRBV7-9 and TRBJ2-2; 10 bases fit TRBD2. This CDR3 has 16 residues. The germline V gene encodes CDR1 SEHNR and CDR2 FQNEAQ (reference sequence).

This chain uses TRBV5-5 with TRBJ2-5, with no clear D. Trimming left V 4 bases short and J 5 bases short, with 9 bases between. CDR1 is SGHKS and CDR2 is YYEKEE in the germline V gene (reference sequence). The length of the CDR3 is 12 residues. CDR3 sequence reads: CASSVSGETQYF. The DNA for the CDR3 is TGTGCCAGCAGCGTATCCGGGGAGACCCAGTACTTC.

This chain joins TRBV4-3 and TRBJ2-6; maybe TRBD2 (5 bases). Germline V lookup: CDR1 LGHNA, CDR2 YSLEER. This CDR3 has 18 residues. Trimming stripped 2 bases from V and 1 base from J, with 15 bases between. The CDR3 coding sequence is TGCGCCAGCAGCCAATACACCCCCGGGATGTCTGGGGCCAACGTCCTGACTTTC. Encoded protein: CASSQYTPGMSGANVLTF.

The chain uses TRBV28 and TRBJ2-4; D possibly matches TRBD1 or TRBD2 (5 bases each). The CDR3 contains 17 residues. Trimming shortened V by 6 bases and J by 3 bases, and 21 bases separated the two germline ends. In germline, CDR1 is MDHEN, CDR2 SYDVKM. The CDR3 bases are TGTGCCAGCAGGGGGACCGACGTGGTTAGGAACAAAAACATTCAGTACTTC. This gives the protein CASRGTDVVRNKNIQYF. Combining the CDR3 with reference TRBV28 and TRBJ2-4 gives the whole variable domain DVKVTQSSRYLVKRTGEKVFLECVQDMDHENMFWYRQDPGLGLRLIYFSYDVKMKEKGDIPEGYSVSREKKERFSLILESASTNQTSMYLCASRGTDVVRNKNIQYFGAGTRLSVL.

The chain carries TRBV29-1 and TRBJ1-1; no clear D. The CDR3 has 12 residues. The germline gives CDR1 SQVTM, CDR2 ANQGSEA. The V end lost 4 bases, the J end lost 1 base, and 7 bases lay between the germline ends. CDR3 amino acids: CSVVEGNTEAFF. The CDR3 DNA follows: TGCAGCGTTGTGGAGGGGAACACTGAAGCTTTCTTT.

The rearrangement links TRBV30 to TRBJ1-5; D not resolved. Germline CDR1 GTSNPN, CDR2 SVGIG (reference sequence). The CDR3 sequence is 12 residues long. V lost 0 bases to trimming and J lost 8 bases, with 8 bases between them. CDR3 sequence (DNA): TGTGCCTGGAGTGTATGGGGAGAGCCCCAGCATTTT. It specifies CAWSVWGEPQHF.

The rearrangement links TRBV7-2 to TRBJ2-2, with 7 bases aligning to TRBD2. After removal of 2 bases from V and 6 bases from J, the junction contained 3 bases not matched to a gene. This CDR3 is 14 amino acids long. CDR1 and CDR2 from the germline V gene are SGHTA and FQGNSA. In nucleotides, the CDR3 is TGTGCCAGCAGCTTAAAACGGGAGGCCGGGGAGCTGTTTTTT. This codes for CASSLKREAGELFF.

The chain couples TRBV13 to TRBJ1-2; possibly TRBD1 for D (5 bases). Per the germline V gene, CDR1 is PRHDT and CDR2 is FYEKMQ (reference sequence). CDR3 size: 17 residues. V was clipped by 5 bases and J by 6 bases, with 25 bases between them. The CDR3 spells CASSRMRGGLDRDGYTF. Here the CDR3 DNA reads TGTGCCAGCAGCAGGATGCGGGGCGGATTGGATCGAGATGGCTACACCTTC. Filled out from reference TRBV13 and TRBJ1-2, the complete variable domain reads AAGVIQSPRHLIKEKRETATLKCYPIPRHDTVYWYQQGPGQDPQFLISFYEKMQSDKGSIPDRFSAQQFSDYHSELNMSSLELGDSALYFCASSRMRGGLDRDGYTFGSGTRLTVV.

On this clone itself: This same CDR3 is encoded by further DNA sequences in the sample. The chain carries TRBV5-1 and TRBJ2-1; possibly TRBD2 for D (5 bases). The CDR3 contains 15 residues. Germline CDR1 reads SGHRS; CDR2 reads YFSETQ. The V end lost 0 bases, the J end lost 3 bases, and 10 bases lay between the germline ends. The CDR3 DNA reads as TGCGCCAGCAGCTTGGAAGGTGCGGGCTACAATGAGCAGTTCTTC. Its translation is CASSLEGAGYNEQFF.